Listed here is a single TCR beta chain. The source of the sample is a study of cytomegalovirus exposure and HLA in healthy donors. The CDR3 extends over 17 amino acids. Germline V lookup: CDR1 SGHRS, CDR2 YFSETQ. With 0 bases removed from V and 1 base from J, the gap between germline ends came to 15 bases. Primers: 60 Vbeta forward and 13 Jbeta reverse. TCRdb's table, derived via immunoSEQ multiplex PCR, lists solely in-frame clones and lacks some. The sample holds about 98,000 clones, over 65% seen once. Input material: PBMCs. This chain joins TRBV5-1 and TRBJ2-3; D perhaps matches TRBD1 (5 bases). This TCR was recovered from a man aged 55 to 70 in good health and CMV-seropositive. As DNA, the CDR3 is TGCGCCAGCAGCTTGGGGCTGGTAGGGGATGGCACAGATACGCAGTATTTT. Protein sequence: CASSLGLVGDGTDTQYF.